One sample yielded the 24 T cell receptor beta chains listed below, sequenced in a study of cytotoxic CD8 clonotypes in ibrutinib-treated CLL. Libraries were prepared by immunoSEQ multiplex PCR; TCRdb keeps only in-frame clonotypes and omits some of them. Of 200,000 to 250,000 clones listed, about four fifths were seen once; the top ten hold roughly an eighth. This material consisted of PBMCs, taken after 12 months of ibrutinib treatment. The receptors come from a human donor with chronic lymphocytic leukemia.

V is TRBV5-1 and J is TRBJ1-2, with 7 bases fitting TRBD1. V was pared by 7 bases and J by 4 bases, with 7 bases of the junction left unmatched. The CDR3 loop spans 13 amino acids. Germline V gene lookup returns CDR1 SGHRS and CDR2 YFSETQ. CDR3 residues: CASAGDSPYGYTF. The CDR3 coding sequence is TGCGCCAGCGCGGGGGACAGCCCCTATGGCTACACCTTC.

This chain uses TRBV9 with TRBJ2-1, with TRBD1 identical over 12 bases. Trimming cost V 0 bases and J 7 bases; bases outside gene matches: 5. The CDR3 totals 16 residues. Germline V lookup: CDR1 SGDLS, CDR2 YYNGEE. The DNA of the CDR3 is TGTGCCAGCAGCGTAGAGGGACAGGGGGCCAGTAATGAGCAGTTCTTC. Translating it yields CASSVEGQGASNEQFF.

Many counts were recorded for this clone. This sequence joins TRBV29-1 and TRBJ1-5, with D perhaps TRBD1 (6 bases). This CDR3 is 15 amino acids long. In germline, CDR1 is SQVTM, CDR2 ANQGSEA. The V gene lost 4 bases and the J gene lost 0 bases, with 13 bases spanning the gap. CDR3 DNA: TGCAGCGTTGTTGAGTCAGGGGATAGCAATCAGCCCCAGCATTTT. Translated, it gives CSVVESGDSNQPQHF.

The chain recombines TRBV18 with TRBJ1-4; unclear D gene. In germline, CDR1 is KGHSH, CDR2 LQKENI. V lost 5 bases, J lost 5 bases, and 6 bases lay in between. The CDR3 runs to 12 residues. DNA of the CDR3: TGTGCCAGCTCAATTCCCAATGAAAAACTGTTTTTT. It encodes CASSIPNEKLFF.

The chain employs TRBV9 and TRBJ2-7, with 9 bases fitting TRBD2. CDR1 SGDLS and CDR2 YYNGEE come from the germline V gene. The CDR3 has 15 amino acids. V was pared by 1 base and J by 0 bases, with 2 bases of the junction left unmatched. Here the CDR3 DNA reads TGTGCCAGCAGCGTACTAGCGGGGAGCTCCTACGAGCAGTACTTC. Amino acid sequence: CASSVLAGSSYEQYF. Full variable domain (rest looked up from reference TRBV9 and TRBJ2-7): DSGVTQTPKHLITATGQRVTLRCSPRSGDLSVYWYQQSLDQGLQFLIQYYNGEERAKGNILERFSAQQFPDLHSELNLSSLELGDSALYFCASSVLAGSSYEQYFGPGTRLTVT.

CDR3 in DNA: TGTGCCAGTAGTTGGGGGGGCACTGAAGCTTTCTTT. It encodes CASSWGGTEAFF. This chain links TRBV19 with TRBJ1-1, with a tentative D call TRBD1 (5 bases). Deletions cut 5 bases from V and 4 bases from J, with 8 bases between. The germline V gene encodes CDR1 LNHDA and CDR2 SQIVND (reference sequence). The CDR3 is 12 amino acids.

The rearrangement links TRBV6-1 to TRBJ1-2; D not resolved. Deletions cut 8 bases from V and 1 base from J, with 14 bases between. The length of the CDR3 is 14 residues. Germline V lookup: CDR1 MNHNS, CDR2 SASEGT. The chain's CDR3 is CASRPGPGNYGYTF. In DNA, the CDR3 is TGTGCCAGCCGTCCCGGACCGGGTAACTATGGCTACACCTTC.

V usage is TRBV5-4 and J usage is TRBJ2-3, with D possibly TRBD2 on 5 matching bases. The germline V gene encodes CDR1 SGHNT and CDR2 YYREEE (reference sequence). This CDR3 is built from 14 residues. V gave up 0 bases and J gave up 3 bases, with 8 bases separating them. CDR3 sequence (DNA): TGTGCCAGCAGCTTGGCGGGAAGGACAGATACGCAGTATTTT. Its translation is CASSLAGRTDTQYF. Supplemented by reference TRBV5-4 and TRBJ2-3, the full variable domain reads ETGVTQSPTHLIKTRGQQVTLRCSSQSGHNTVSWYQQALGQGPQFIFQYYREEENGRGNFPPRFSGLQFPNYSSELNVNALELDDSALYLCASSLAGRTDTQYFGPGTRLTVL.

About this clone itself: The junction does not match germline at one end; this may be a read error. This chain links TRBV7-7 with TRBJ2-5, with 8 bases identical to TRBD2. The CDR3 is made up of 14 amino acids. Germline lookup yields CDR1 SSHAT and CDR2 FNYEAQ (reference sequence). CDR3 DNA sequence: TGTGCTAGCAGCTTAACTAGCGGCCAAGAGACCCAGTACTTC. It specifies CASSLTSGQETQYF.

The genes are TRBV27 and TRBJ1-2, with D tentatively TRBD1 (5 bases). Deletions cut 9 bases from V and 0 bases from J, with 23 bases between. Looked up from germline, CDR1 is MNHEY and CDR2 is SMNVEV (reference sequence). This CDR3 spans 17 amino acids. CDR3: CASSPGGGLRSNYGYTF. The CDR3 DNA reads as TGTGCCAGTTCCCCCGGGGGAGGATTGAGGTCTAACTATGGCTACACCTTC.

This chain uses TRBV7-8 with TRBJ2-1; D unresolved. Germline CDR1 is SGHVS and CDR2 is FQNEAQ. Deletions cut 6 bases from V and 7 bases from J, with 19 bases between. The CDR3 covers 15 residues. This CDR3 is CASSTRASARNEQFF. Here the CDR3 DNA reads TGTGCCAGCAGTACCCGGGCCTCGGCTCGGAATGAGCAGTTCTTC.

The V call is TRBV5-1, the J call TRBJ2-3, with 7 nucleotides matching TRBD1. This CDR3 is built from 15 residues. Germline V CDR1 and CDR2: SGHRS, YFSETQ. The J segment lost 1 base and the V segment lost 4 bases, leaving 6 bases of the junction unmatched. The CDR3 coding sequence is TGCGCCAGCAGCCAAGGACAGGACCGCACAGATACGCAGTATTTT. The encoded protein is CASSQGQDRTDTQYF.

The chain recombines TRBV11-2 with TRBJ1-2, with a weak D call TRBD1 (6 bases). The CDR3 runs 17 residues. Trimming removed 0 bases at V and 10 bases at J, with 24 bases between. CDR1 is SGHAT, CDR2 FQNNGV, per germline. In DNA form, the CDR3 reads TGTGCCAGCAGCTTAGAACCACCTAACAGGGCCCTGAGAGACTACACCTTC. Its protein product is CASSLEPPNRALRDYTF.

The rearrangement joins TRBV7-6 to TRBJ1-4; no reliable D call. Germline V gene lookup returns CDR1 SGHVS and CDR2 FNYEAQ. The CDR3 contains 14 residues. V lost 0 bases, J lost 3 bases, and 5 bases lay in between. CDR3 sequence: CASSLALSNEKLFF. The CDR3 DNA reads as TGTGCCAGCAGCTTAGCGCTGTCTAATGAAAAACTGTTTTTT.

The chain uses TRBV5-4 and TRBJ2-7; 7 bases fit TRBD1. The CDR3 has 14 amino acids. CDR1 is SGHNT and CDR2 is YYREEE in the germline V gene (reference sequence). Losses at the gene ends were 4 bases for V and 4 bases for J; bases not matched to a gene: 8. The CDR3 DNA sequence: TGTGCCAGCAGCCTGGCTGGGACAGCTTACGAGCAGTACTTC. Translation: CASSLAGTAYEQYF.

The CDR3 reads CASSPGRGVSGNTIYF. Here the CDR3 DNA reads TGTGCCAGCAGCCCGGGGAGGGGTGTCTCTGGAAACACCATATATTTT. The rearrangement links TRBV7-8 to TRBJ1-3, with D possibly TRBD1 on 5 matching bases. The CDR3 is 16 residues long. The V end lost 5 bases, the J end lost 0 bases, and 14 bases lay between the germline ends. The germline CDR1 and CDR2 sequences are SGHVS and FQNEAQ.

Worth noting for this clone: The identical CDR3 is also encoded by other nucleotide sequences in the sample. V gene TRBV10-3 combines with J gene TRBJ1-5; perhaps TRBD1 as D (6 bases). Germline lookup yields CDR1 ENHRY and CDR2 SYGVKD. V was clipped by 5 bases and J by 1 base, with 9 bases between them. CDR3 size: 14 residues. The CDR3: CAISPDRSNQPQHF. In DNA form, the CDR3 reads TGTGCCATCAGTCCGGACAGAAGCAATCAGCCCCAGCATTTT.

In the case of this clone: One end of the junction varies from germline; a read error may be responsible. The chain couples TRBV6-1 to TRBJ2-1; 10 bases agree with TRBD2. CDR3 size: 15 residues. Germline values: CDR1 MNHNS, CDR2 SASEGT. The CDR3 here is CASSEVGRTSGLEVF. The CDR3 DNA follows: TGTGCCAGCAGTGAAGTGGGAAGGACTAGCGGTCTGGAGGTCTTC.

This clone was detected once. This chain connects TRBV27 to TRBJ1-2; 7 nucleotides agree with TRBD1. This CDR3 region has 12 residues. Germline CDR1 is MNHEY and CDR2 is SMNVEV (reference sequence). With 5 bases clipped from V and 8 bases from J, the junction kept 5 bases outside the gene matches. CDR3 DNA: TGTGCCAGCAGTCCTACAGGGGTAGGCTACACCTTC. Translating gives CASSPTGVGYTF.

The chain has TRBV14 and TRBJ2-7, with D tentatively TRBD1 (5 bases). The CDR3 consists of 14 residues. With 4 bases removed from V and 3 bases from J, the gap between germline ends came to 13 bases. Germline CDR1 SGHDN, CDR2 FVKESK. This chain's CDR3 is CASSLQVSSYEQYF. Written as DNA, the CDR3 is TGTGCCAGCAGCCTACAGGTATCAAGCTACGAGCAGTACTTC.

The rearrangement joins TRBV11-2 to TRBJ2-7; 8 bases align to TRBD1. The CDR3 extends over 15 amino acids. CDR1 and CDR2 from the germline V gene are SGHAT and FQNNGV. V lost 5 bases and J lost 4; bases outside the gene matches: 10. CDR3: CASSRTTGVFYEQYF. CDR3 DNA sequence: TGTGCCAGCAGCAGGACGACAGGGGTGTTTTACGAGCAGTACTTC.

The chain combines TRBV6-1 with TRBJ1-4; perhaps TRBD1 as D (5 bases). Looked up from germline, CDR1 is MNHNS and CDR2 is SASEGT. The ends were cut back, 3 bases at V and 6 bases at J, with 11 bases in the middle. This CDR3 is built from 14 residues. CDR3 residues: CASSEGRAYEKLFF. In DNA form, the CDR3 reads TGTGCCAGCAGTGAGGGCAGGGCATATGAAAAACTGTTTTTT.

This clone was seen more than once but under ten times. J is TRBJ1-2 and V is TRBV4-2; 7 bases are shared with TRBD1. In germline, CDR1 is LGHNA, CDR2 YNFKEQ. The CDR3 runs 16 residues. With 0 bases clipped from V and 3 bases from J, the junction kept 7 bases outside the gene matches. CDR3 residues: CASSQEGQREDYGYTF. For the CDR3, the DNA is TGTGCCAGCAGCCAAGAGGGACAGAGGGAAGACTATGGCTACACCTTC.

The J gene is TRBJ2-6, the V gene TRBV5-1; tentative D call: TRBD2 (6 bases). The CDR3 consists of 16 residues. The germline gives CDR1 SGHRS, CDR2 YFSETQ. Trimming shortened V by 5 bases and J by 0 bases, and 12 bases separated the two germline ends. CDR3 sequence: CASSGGSDSGANVLTF. CDR3 nucleotides: TGCGCCAGCAGTGGGGGGTCAGACTCTGGGGCCAACGTCCTGACTTTC.